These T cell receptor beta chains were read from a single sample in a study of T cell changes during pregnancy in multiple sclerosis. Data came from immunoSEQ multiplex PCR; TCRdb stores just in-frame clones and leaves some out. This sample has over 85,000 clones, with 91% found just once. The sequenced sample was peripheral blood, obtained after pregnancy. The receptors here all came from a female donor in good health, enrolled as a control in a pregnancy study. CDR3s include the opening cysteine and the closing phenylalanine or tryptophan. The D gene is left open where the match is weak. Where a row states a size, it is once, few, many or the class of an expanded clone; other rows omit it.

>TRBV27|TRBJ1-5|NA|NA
CASSLERTGNQPQHF
TGTGCCAGCAGTTTGGAAAGGACAGGCAATCAGCCCCAGCATTTT
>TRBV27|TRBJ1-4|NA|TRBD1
CASSPRDRGLEKLFF
TGTGCCAGCAGTCCAAGGGACAGGGGGCTCGAAAAACTGTTTTTT
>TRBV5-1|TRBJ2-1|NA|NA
CASNWGHGSYNEQFF
TGCGCCAGCAATTGGGGGCACGGTTCCTACAATGAGCAGTTCTTC
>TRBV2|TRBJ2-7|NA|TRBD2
CATAGGTYEQYF
TGTGCCACCGCGGGGGGGACCTACGAGCAGTACTTC
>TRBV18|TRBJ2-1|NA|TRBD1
CASSPPTGVYNEQFF
TGTGCCAGCTCACCACCAACAGGGGTCTACAATGAGCAGTTCTTC
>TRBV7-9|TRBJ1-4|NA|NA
CASSFRGFNEKLFF
TGTGCCAGCAGCTTCAGGGGATTTAATGAAAAACTGTTTTTT
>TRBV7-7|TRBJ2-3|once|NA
CASSPGVRTSTDTQYF
TGTGCTAGCAGCCCGGGGGTCCGCACAAGCACAGATACGCAGTATTTT
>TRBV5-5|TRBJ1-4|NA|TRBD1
CASSRDRGRPNEKLFF
TGTGCCAGCAGCCGGGACAGGGGGCGGCCTAATGAAAAACTGTTTTTT
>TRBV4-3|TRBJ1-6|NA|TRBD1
CASSLGTGGYSPLHF
TGCGCCAGCAGCCTCGGGACAGGGGGCTATTCACCCCTCCACTTT
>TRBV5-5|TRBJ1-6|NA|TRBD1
CASSSRQGARSPLHF
TGTGCCAGCAGCTCCCGACAGGGGGCTCGGTCACCCCTCCACTTT
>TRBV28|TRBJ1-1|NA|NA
CASTLLGTGGTEAFF
TGTGCCAGCACACTCCTGGGCACGGGGGGCACTGAAGCTTTCTTT
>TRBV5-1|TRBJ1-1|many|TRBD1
CASSTRDRASAFF
TGCGCCAGCAGCACCCGGGACAGGGCTTCGGCTTTCTTT
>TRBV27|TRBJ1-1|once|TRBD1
CASTRDRGSGTEAFF
TGTGCCAGCACTCGGGACAGGGGAAGCGGCACTGAAGCTTTCTTT
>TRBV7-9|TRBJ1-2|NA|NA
CASSQPGDYGYTF
TGTGCCAGCAGTCAACCAGGGGACTATGGCTACACCTTC
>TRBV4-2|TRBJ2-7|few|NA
CASSGDFPYEQYF
TGTGCCAGCAGCGGGGACTTTCCCTACGAGCAGTACTTC
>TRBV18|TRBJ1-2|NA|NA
CASSPFVDSPYGYTF
TGTGCCAGCTCACCATTTGTGGACAGTCCTTATGGCTACACCTTC
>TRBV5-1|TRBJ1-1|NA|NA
CASSLGWGQNTEAFF
TGCGCCAGCAGCTTGGGTTGGGGACAGAACACTGAAGCTTTCTTT
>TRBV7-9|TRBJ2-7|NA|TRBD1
CASSLLIGGTGKMEQYF
TGTGCCAGCAGCTTATTAATTGGCGGGACAGGGAAAATGGAGCAGTACTTC